This paragraph reports one T cell receptor (beta chain). The V gene lost 0 bases and the J gene lost 12 bases, with 18 bases spanning the gap. The germline V gene encodes CDR1 ENHRY and CDR2 SYGVKD. The CDR3 has 15 amino acids. Original analysis: Quantification of nucleated cells was approximated via reference gene primer amplification. Using immunoSEQ multiplex PCR, the repertoire was profiled, and TCRdb retains in-frame clones only, with some absent. That table is the source of V, J and clone size, and D and trimming were worked out from the DNA. The data contain 150,000 to 200,000 clones, over 80% of them seen just once; the ten biggest clones take up about 4.8%. The data stem from a study of blood T cell repertoires in COVID-19. Study as a whole: Italy, Spain and the United States were the sources of the convalescent and acute COVID-19 samples.

The chain uses TRBV10-3 and TRBJ2-1; D perhaps matches TRBD2 (5 bases). Sequenced: peripheral blood. The source is a man aged 30 to 39 with COVID-19, enrolled during active disease. CDR3 region: CAISESNPSIVGQFF. Written as DNA, the CDR3 is TGTGCCATCAGTGAGTCGAACCCTAGCATTGTGGGGCAGTTCTTC.